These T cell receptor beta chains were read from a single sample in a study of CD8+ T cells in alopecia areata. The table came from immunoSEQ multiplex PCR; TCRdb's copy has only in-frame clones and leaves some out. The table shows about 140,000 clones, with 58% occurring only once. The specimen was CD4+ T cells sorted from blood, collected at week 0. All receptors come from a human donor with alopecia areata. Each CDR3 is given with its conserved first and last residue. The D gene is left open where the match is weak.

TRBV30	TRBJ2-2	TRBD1	CAWRRQGAGELFF
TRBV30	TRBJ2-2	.	CAWSVSRHGELFF
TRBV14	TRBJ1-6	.	CASSQGWVNSPLHF
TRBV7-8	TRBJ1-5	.	CASSLTSENQPQHF
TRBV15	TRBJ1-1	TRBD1	CATSRGGQGGTEAFF
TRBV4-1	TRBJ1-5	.	CASSQVVIGLSNQPQHF
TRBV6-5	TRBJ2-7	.	CASRPRGGSYEQYF
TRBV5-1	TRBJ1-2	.	CASSLGSGSLYGYTF
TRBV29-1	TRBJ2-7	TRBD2	CSVGEVAGAAHEQYF
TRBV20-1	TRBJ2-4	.	CSATDSSRQYF
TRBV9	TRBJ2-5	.	CASSVGSGTGMTQYF
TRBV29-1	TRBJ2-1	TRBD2	CSGGTSGHEQFF
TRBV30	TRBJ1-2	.	CAWSAGHRGYTF
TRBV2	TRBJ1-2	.	CASSEMGENGYTF
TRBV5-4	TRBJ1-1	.	CASSLEGGKSEAFF
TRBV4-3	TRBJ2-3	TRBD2	CASSQEGRGTDTQYF
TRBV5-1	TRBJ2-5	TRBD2	CASRSGSQETQYF
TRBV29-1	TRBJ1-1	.	CSVEANTEAFF
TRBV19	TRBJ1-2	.	CASSTSGTWGIANYGYTF
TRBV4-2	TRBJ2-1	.	CASSQVRASPGTEQFF